This T cell receptor (beta chain) comes out of a study of cytomegalovirus exposure and HLA in healthy donors. Study-wide points: Analysis performed later found 15,000 or so TCR beta sequences associated with HLA alleles at 0.05 false discovery rate. Some highly shared sequence variants likely arose as a pipeline artifact. Segments of the TCR beta V type were, in most cases, productive about 90% or about 30% of the time in an earlier analysis. Researchers counted 164 TCR beta chains as cytomegalovirus-associated.

Use of 60 Vbeta and 13 Jbeta primers characterized the PCR. Generated by immunoSEQ multiplex PCR, the TCRdb table keeps only in-frame clones and is missing some. The sample lists approximately 170,000 clones, around 85% occurring once. About this clone: The antigen is not known.

Germline CDR1 MDHEN, CDR2 SYDVKM. The CDR3 loop spans 13 amino acids. The V end lost 6 bases, the J end lost 6 bases, and 11 bases lay between the germline ends. The rearrangement uses TRBV28 and TRBJ2-2, with D possibly matching TRBD2 (6 bases). The clonotype was recovered from a boy younger than 10 in good health and CMV-seronegative. Sequenced input: PBMCs. The CDR3 DNA sequence: TGTGCCAGCAGCGCCGGGGGTCCCGGGGAGCTGTTTTTT. This translates into CASSAGGPGELFF.